These T cell receptor beta chains were read from a single sample in a study of blood T cells in healthy people across ages. From the 5' RACE reads, TCRdb called clonotypes with MiXCR, one entry per CDR3 protein. The sample consists of more than 650,000 distinct CDR3 sequences, around half of them appearing once. Sequencing was performed on blood. These receptors were taken from a man older than 75 in good health. CDR3s include the opening cysteine and the closing phenylalanine or tryptophan.

V,CDR3
TRBV11-2,CASSPTRDRGVDEQFF
TRBV2,CASSAQGGRLSGNTIYF
TRBV7-2,CASGSGSTDTQYF
TRBV5-6,CASSKYRGGGSGNTIYF
TRBV10-3,CAISEAVANTGELFF
TRBV11-2,CASSLGSSGSNEQYF
TRBV11-3,CASSLAGTGGEQYF
TRBV11-1,CASSLAMGQGNEQYF
TRBV5-1,CASSLGLAPNEQFF
TRBV20-1,CSATSSGSVETQYF
TRBV27,CASSAGLAIYEQYF
TRBV27,CASSTRLAEGNEQFF
TRBV6-6,CASSYPTASMWSPLHF
TRBV20-1,CSARKGYNEQFF
TRBV3-1,CASSQGGLRTNEQYF
TRBV6-1,CASSAGLTNSPLHF
TRBV7-6,CASSLEGSARGANVLTF
TRBV7-3,CASSPNRRSSYNEQFF
TRBV3-1,CASSQDLASGLKETQYF
TRBV20-1,CSARAEPGQRVSYNEQFF
TRBV2,CASSWGTGGAYEQYF
TRBV7-2,CASSSVAGADTQYF